The TCR beta chain under discussion was sequenced for a study of monozygotic twins with cystic fibrosis. Findings of the study overall: Monozygotic CF twins shared more identical nucleotide clonotypes than unrelated patients.

In the case of this clone: Its antigen is unidentified.

Clones were read by immunoSEQ multiplex PCR, and TCRdb kept only the in-frame ones, dropping some. The sample shows some 14,000 clones, 90% to 95% of them seen only once. This CDR3 has 15 amino acids. Trimming stripped 2 bases from V and 12 bases from J, with 22 bases between. Germline V gene sequence: CDR1 SGHKS, CDR2 YYEKEE (reference sequence). The sequencing sample was made of blood. The chain is built from TRBV5-5 and TRBJ2-3, with D possibly being TRBD1 (6 bases). The sequence was collected from a girl aged 2-15 years with cystic fibrosis. The CDR3 region is CASSFGTPTTADQYF. As DNA, the CDR3 is TGTGCCAGCAGCTTCGGGACACCAACGACCGCGGATCAGTATTTT. Drawing the rest from reference TRBV5-5 and TRBJ2-3, the complete variable domain is DAGVTQSPTHLIKTRGQQVTLRCSPISGHKSVSWYQQVLGQGPQFIFQYYEKEERGRGNFPDRFSARQFPNYSSELNVNALLLGDSALYLCASSFGTPTTADQYFGPGTRLTVL.